This T cell receptor (beta chain) was recorded in a study of CD8+ T cells in alopecia areata. Sequencing used cDNA as its template, made by extracting RNA and reverse transcribing it. Some clones are missing from TCRdb's copy, which holds only in-frame ones; the method was immunoSEQ multiplex PCR. The repertoire has a few hundred thousand clones, more than 45% of them found once; the top ten carry roughly 1.5%. Treatment indicated: oral pan-JAK inhibitor, 5-10 mg twice daily. Between the trimmed V and J ends, which lost 1 base and 7 bases, there was a span of 13 bases. The CDR3 runs 14 residues. Germline assignment: CDR1 GTSNPN and CDR2 SVGIG (reference sequence).

This receptor was taken from a human donor with alopecia areata. Sample: CD4+ T cells sorted from blood, taken at week 4, from a patient treated with tofacitinib. This chain links TRBV30 with TRBJ1-4; D remains ambiguous. This CDR3 reads CAWSEAGFGEKLFF. CDR3 sequence (DNA): TGTGCCTGGAGTGAGGCGGGGTTTGGTGAAAAACTGTTTTTT.